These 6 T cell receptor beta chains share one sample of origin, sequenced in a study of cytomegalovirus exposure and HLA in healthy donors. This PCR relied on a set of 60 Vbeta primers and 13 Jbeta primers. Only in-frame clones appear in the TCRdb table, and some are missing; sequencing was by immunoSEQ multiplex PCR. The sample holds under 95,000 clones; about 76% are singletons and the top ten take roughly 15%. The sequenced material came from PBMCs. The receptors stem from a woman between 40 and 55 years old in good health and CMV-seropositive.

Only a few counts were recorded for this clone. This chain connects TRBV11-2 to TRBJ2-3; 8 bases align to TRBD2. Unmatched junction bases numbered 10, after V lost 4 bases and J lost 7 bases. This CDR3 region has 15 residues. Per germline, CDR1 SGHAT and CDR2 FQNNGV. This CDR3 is CASSSTGTRGNTQYF. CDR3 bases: TGTGCCAGCAGCTCGACCGGGACTAGGGGTAATACGCAGTATTTT.

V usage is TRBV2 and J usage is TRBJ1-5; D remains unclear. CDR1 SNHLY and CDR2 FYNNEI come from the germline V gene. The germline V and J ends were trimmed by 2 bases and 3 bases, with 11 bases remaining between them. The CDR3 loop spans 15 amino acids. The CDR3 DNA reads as TGTGCCAGCAGTGAAATGTATCAGGACAATCAGCCCCAGCATTTT. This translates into CASSEMYQDNQPQHF.

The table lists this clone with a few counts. CDR3 sequence reads: CASSLETGGSNGYTF. DNA for the CDR3: TGTGCCAGCAGCTTAGAGACAGGGGGGAGTAATGGCTACACCTTC. The V and J genes are TRBV7-9 and TRBJ1-2; 9 nucleotides agree with TRBD1. V lost 1 base and J lost 6; bases outside the gene matches: 6. Per the germline V gene, CDR1 is SEHNR and CDR2 is FQNEAQ (reference sequence). The CDR3 consists of 15 residues. The whole variable domain, remainder taken from reference TRBV7-9 and TRBJ1-2, is DTGVSQNPRHKITKRGQNVTFRCDPISEHNRLYWYRQTLGQGPEFLTYFQNEAQLEKSRLLSDRFSAERPKGSFSTLEIQRTEQGDSAMYLCASSLETGGSNGYTFGSGTRLTVV.

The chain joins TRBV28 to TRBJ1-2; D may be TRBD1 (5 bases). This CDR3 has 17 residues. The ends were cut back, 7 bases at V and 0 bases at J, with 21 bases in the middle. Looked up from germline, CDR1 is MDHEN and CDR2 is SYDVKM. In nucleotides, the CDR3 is TGTGCCAGCACCCTCAGCTTAGGGACGGGAGCTAACTATGGCTACACCTTC. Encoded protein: CASTLSLGTGANYGYTF.

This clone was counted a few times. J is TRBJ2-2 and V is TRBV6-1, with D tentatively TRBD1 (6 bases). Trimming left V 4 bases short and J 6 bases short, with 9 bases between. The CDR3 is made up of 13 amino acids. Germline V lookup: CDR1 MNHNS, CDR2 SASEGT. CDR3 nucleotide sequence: TGTGCCAGCAGTGCTGACAGGTCCGGGGAGCTGTTTTTT. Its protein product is CASSADRSGELFF.

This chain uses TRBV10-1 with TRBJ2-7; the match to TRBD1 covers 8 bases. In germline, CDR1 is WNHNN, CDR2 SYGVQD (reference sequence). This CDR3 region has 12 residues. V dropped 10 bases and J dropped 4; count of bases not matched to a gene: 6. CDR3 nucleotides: TGCGCCACCACGGGACAGGATTACGAGCAGTACTTC. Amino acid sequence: CATTGQDYEQYF.